Listed below are T cell receptor beta chains from one sample, sequenced in a study of response to subunit inactivated influenza vaccine. A single record per CDR3 protein comes from TCRdb applying MiXCR to the RT-PCR reads. This sample yields about 300,000 distinct CDR3 sequences, of which just over 20% are seen a single time; roughly a tenth belongs to the top ten. This specimen consisted of PBMCs from blood, obtained less than 22 months after vaccination. The receptors originated from a man in his fifties or sixties who received an inactivated influenza vaccine. CDR3s leave out the opening cysteine and the closing phenylalanine or tryptophan. D genes are given only for firm matches. Not every row has a clone size; where given, it reads once, few, many or a size class.

size	D	V	length	CDR3
few	-	TRBV27	10	ASRQQNEKLF
-	TRBD2	TRBV20-1	13	SARPTSGMTDTQY
few	TRBD2	TRBV11-2	13	ASSLLAGARNEQF
-	-	TRBV20-1	11	SARDIGRPEQF
few	TRBD1	TRBV27	13	ASSSGYRGNSPLH
few	-	TRBV6-5	12	ASSSMSDNYGYT
-	-	TRBV19	12	ASSIGGFNEKLF
-	TRBD1	TRBV27	15	ASSSTGTAKYSYEQY
many	-	TRBV3-1	13	ASSGYQGFNTEAF
few	-	TRBV7-9	11	ASSPALFYGYT
few	-	TRBV24-1	13	ATSGGTISTDTQY
-	TRBD1	TRBV28	13	ASSATGASWEAQH
-	-	TRBV24-1	11	ATSDPGVETQY
few	-	TRBV15	11	ATSRESSPRAF
few	TRBD1	TRBV28	15	ASSTRLDRGDVYEQY
-	-	TRBV21-1	12	ASSTGQTQETQY
-	-	TRBV15	12	ATRGPEATDTQY
-	TRBD1	TRBV7-9	15	ASSLSDWGQMNTEAF
-	TRBD1	TRBV20-1	10	SGQGTRTEAF
-	TRBD2	TRBV28	10	ASAPGGDTQY
few	-	TRBV28	10	ASSLQLGTAF
few	-	TRBV28	10	ASSFASYGYT
-	-	TRBV20-1	11	SARDLGAVRAF
many	-	TRBV4-3	15	ASSREIRGSGADTQY
-	TRBD1	TRBV20-1	11	SAVRTGGTEAF
few	-	TRBV20-1	13	SARDGTTTQETQY
-	-	TRBV5-5	11	ASSLEIYNEQF
-	-	TRBV14	10	ASSQLLYEQY
few	-	TRBV7-2	13	ASTKFLAGTPIQY
few	TRBD1	TRBV5-1	13	ASSLGQGGVTEAF
-	TRBD2	TRBV5-1	17	ASSFDRLAALSSYNEQF
few	TRBD1	TRBV5-4	14	ASSQIDRDWRETQY
many	-	TRBV29-1	10	SPQGLNTEAF